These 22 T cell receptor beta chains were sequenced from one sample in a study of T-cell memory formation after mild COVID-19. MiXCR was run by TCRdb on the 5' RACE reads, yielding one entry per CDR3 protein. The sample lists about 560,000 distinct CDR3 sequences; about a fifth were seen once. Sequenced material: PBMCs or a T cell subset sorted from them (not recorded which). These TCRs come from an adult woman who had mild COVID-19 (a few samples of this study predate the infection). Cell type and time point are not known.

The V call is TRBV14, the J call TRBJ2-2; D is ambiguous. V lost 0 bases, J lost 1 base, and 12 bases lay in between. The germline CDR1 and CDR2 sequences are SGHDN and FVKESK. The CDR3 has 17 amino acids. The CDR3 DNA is TGTGCCAGCAGCCAAGATTCGGCCAAGGGGAACACCGGGGAGCTGTTTTTT. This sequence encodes CASSQDSAKGNTGELFF.

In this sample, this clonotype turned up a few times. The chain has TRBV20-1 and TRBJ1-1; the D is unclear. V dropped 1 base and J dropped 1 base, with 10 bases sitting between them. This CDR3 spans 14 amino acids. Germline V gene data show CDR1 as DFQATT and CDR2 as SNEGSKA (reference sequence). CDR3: CSARGTGRNTEAFF. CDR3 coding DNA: TGCAGTGCTAGAGGGACCGGCAGGAACACTGAAGCTTTCTTT.

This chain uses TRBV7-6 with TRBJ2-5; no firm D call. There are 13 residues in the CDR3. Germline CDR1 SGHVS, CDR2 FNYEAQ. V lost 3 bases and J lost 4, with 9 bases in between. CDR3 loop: CASSFQYRETQYF. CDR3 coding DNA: TGTGCCAGCAGCTTCCAGTATAGAGAGACCCAGTACTTC.

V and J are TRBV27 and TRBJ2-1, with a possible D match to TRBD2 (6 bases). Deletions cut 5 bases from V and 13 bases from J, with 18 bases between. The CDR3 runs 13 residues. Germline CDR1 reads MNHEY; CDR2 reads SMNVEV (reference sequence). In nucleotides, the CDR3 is TGTGCCAGCAGTCGATACCGGGACTCAGGCCAGTTCTTC. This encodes CASSRYRDSGQFF.

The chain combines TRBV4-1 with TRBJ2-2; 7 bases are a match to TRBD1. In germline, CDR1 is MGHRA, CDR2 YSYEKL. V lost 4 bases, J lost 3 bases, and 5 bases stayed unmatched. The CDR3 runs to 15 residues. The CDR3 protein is CASSPGQEHTGELFF. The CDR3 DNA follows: TGCGCCAGCAGCCCCGGACAGGAGCACACCGGGGAGCTGTTTTTT.

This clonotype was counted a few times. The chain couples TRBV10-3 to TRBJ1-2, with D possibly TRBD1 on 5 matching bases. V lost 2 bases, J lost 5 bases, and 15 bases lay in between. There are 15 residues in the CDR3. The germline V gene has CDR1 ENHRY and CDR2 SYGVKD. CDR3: CAISEMEGMVYGYTF. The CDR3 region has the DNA TGTGCCATCAGTGAGATGGAGGGGATGGTGTATGGCTACACCTTC.

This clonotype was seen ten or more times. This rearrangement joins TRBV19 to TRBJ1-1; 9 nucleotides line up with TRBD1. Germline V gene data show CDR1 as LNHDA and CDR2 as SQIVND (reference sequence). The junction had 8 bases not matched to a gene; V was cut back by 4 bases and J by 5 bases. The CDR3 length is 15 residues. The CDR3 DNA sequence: TGTGCCAGTAGTAACAGGGGGCTGGGTCGGACTGAAGCTTTCTTT. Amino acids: CASSNRGLGRTEAFF.

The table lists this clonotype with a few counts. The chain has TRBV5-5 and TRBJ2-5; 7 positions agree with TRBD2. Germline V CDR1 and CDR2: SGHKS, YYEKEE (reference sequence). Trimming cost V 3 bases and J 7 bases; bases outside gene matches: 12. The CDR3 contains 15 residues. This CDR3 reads CASSWGTNFLGTQYF. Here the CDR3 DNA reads TGTGCCAGCAGCTGGGGGACTAATTTCTTAGGGACCCAGTACTTC.

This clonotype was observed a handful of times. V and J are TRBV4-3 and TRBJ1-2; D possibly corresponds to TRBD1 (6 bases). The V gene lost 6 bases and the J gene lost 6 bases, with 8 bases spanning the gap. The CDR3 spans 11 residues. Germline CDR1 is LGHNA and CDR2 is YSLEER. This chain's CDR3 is CASRGTNGYTF. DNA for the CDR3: TGCGCCAGCAGGGGGACAAATGGCTACACCTTC.

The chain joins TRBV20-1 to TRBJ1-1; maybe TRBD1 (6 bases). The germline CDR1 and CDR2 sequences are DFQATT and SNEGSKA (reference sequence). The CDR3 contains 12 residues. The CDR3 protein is CRLRQANTEAFF. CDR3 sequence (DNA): TGCAGATTAAGACAGGCGAACACTGAAGCTTTCTTT.

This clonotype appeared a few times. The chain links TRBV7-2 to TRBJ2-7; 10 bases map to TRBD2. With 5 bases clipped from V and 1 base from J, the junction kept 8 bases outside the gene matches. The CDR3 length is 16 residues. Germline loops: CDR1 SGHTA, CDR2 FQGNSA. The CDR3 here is CASSPSRTSGSYEQYF. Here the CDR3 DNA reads TGTGCCAGCAGCCCCAGTAGGACTAGCGGTTCCTACGAGCAGTACTTC.

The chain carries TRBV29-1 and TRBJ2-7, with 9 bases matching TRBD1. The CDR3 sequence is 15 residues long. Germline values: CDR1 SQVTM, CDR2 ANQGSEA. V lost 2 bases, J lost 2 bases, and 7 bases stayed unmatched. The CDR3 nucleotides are TGCAGCGTTGAAACGGGGGGACAGGGAACCTACGAGCAGTACTTC. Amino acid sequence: CSVETGGQGTYEQYF.

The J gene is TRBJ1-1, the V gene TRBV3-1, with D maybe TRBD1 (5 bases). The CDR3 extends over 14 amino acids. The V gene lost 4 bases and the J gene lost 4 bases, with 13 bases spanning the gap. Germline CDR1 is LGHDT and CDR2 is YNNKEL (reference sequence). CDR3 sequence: CASSLGLGGTEAFF. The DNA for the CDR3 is TGTGCCAGCAGCCTTGGACTCGGGGGCACTGAAGCTTTCTTT. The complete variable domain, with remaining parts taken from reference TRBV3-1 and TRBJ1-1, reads DTAVSQTPKYLVTQMGNDKSIKCEQNLGHDTMYWYKQDSKKFLKIMFSYNNKELIINETVPNRFSPKSPDKAHLNLHINSLELGDSAVYFCASSLGLGGTEAFFGQGTRLTVV.

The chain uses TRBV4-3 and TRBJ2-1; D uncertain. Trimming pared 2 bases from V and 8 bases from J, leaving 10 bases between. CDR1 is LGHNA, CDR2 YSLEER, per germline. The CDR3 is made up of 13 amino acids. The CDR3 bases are TGCGCCAGCAGCCAAAATTTAGTCGATGAGCAGTTCTTC. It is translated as CASSQNLVDEQFF.

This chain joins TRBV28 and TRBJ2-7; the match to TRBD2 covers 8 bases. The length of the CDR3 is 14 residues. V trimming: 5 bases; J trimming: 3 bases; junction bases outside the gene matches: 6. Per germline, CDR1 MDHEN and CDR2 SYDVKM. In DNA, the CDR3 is TGTGCCAGCAGTCCCGGGACTAGTCTCTACGAGCAGTACTTC. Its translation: CASSPGTSLYEQYF.

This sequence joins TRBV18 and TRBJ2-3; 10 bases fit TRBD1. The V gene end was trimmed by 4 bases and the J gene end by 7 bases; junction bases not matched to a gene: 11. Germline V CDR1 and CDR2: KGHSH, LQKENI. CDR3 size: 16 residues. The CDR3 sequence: CASSQNPGQGWNTQYF. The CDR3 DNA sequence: TGTGCCAGCTCACAGAATCCGGGACAGGGGTGGAATACGCAGTATTTT.

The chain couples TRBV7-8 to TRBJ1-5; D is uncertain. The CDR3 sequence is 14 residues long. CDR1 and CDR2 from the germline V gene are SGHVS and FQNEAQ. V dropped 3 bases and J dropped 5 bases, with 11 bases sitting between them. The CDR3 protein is CASSLRTEDQPQHF. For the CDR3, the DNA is TGTGCCAGCAGCTTGCGGACGGAAGATCAGCCCCAGCATTTT.

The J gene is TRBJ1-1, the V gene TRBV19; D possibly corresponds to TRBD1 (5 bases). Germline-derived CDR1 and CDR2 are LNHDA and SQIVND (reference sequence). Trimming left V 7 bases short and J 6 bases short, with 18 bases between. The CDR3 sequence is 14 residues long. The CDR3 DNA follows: TGTGCCAGTACCCAGGGCCTGGGGAGGGCTGAAGCTTTCTTT. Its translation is CASTQGLGRAEAFF.

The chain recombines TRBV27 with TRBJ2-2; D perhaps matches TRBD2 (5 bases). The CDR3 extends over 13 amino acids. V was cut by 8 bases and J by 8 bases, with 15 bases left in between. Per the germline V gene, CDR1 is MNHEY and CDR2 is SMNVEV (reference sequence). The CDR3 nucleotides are TGTGCCAGCGGGGAGAGTAAGGGAGGGGAGCTGTTTTTT. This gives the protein CASGESKGGELFF.

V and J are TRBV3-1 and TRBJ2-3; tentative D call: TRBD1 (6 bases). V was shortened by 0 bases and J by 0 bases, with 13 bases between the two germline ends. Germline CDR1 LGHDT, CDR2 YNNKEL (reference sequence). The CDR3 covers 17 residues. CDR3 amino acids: CASSQEGGDRSTDTQYF. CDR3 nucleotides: TGTGCCAGCAGCCAAGAAGGAGGCGACAGGAGCACAGATACGCAGTATTTT.

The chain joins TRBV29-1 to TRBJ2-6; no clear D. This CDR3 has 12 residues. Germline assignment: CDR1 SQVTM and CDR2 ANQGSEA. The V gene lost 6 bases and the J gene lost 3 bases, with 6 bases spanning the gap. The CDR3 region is CSVDRGANVLTF. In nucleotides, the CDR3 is TGCAGCGTGGATCGTGGGGCCAACGTCCTGACTTTC. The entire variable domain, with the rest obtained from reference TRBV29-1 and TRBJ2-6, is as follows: SAVISQKPSRDICQRGTSLTIQCQVDSQVTMMFWYRQQPGQSLTLIATANQGSEATYESGFVIDKFPISRPNLTFSTLTVSNMSPEDSSIYLCSVDRGANVLTFGAGSRLTVL.

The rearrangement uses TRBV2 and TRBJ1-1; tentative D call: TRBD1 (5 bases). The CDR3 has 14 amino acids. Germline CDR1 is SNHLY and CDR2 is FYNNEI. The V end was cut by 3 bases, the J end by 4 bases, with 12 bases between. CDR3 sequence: CASSDAGRRTEAFF. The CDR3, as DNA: TGTGCCAGCAGTGACGCAGGGCGACGCACTGAAGCTTTCTTT.